What follows describes a single TCR beta chain. Its cognate antigen is unknown. This sample is drawn from a study of CD4+ T cells in melanoma. Study observations and caveats: CD8+ T cell, macrophage and B cell function reportedly correlated with neoantigen-specific CD4+ T cells. Reportedly, melanoma neoantigen-specific CD4+ T cells showed varied differentiation states.

There are 13 residues in the CDR3. The germline CDR1 and CDR2 sequences are SGHAT and FQNNGV. The J segment lost 9 bases and the V segment lost 5 bases, leaving 6 bases of the junction unmatched. Assay: immunoSEQ multiplex PCR; the TCRdb copy retains only in-frame clones and omits some. The top ten hold around 13% of the sample, which has fewer than 15,000 clones, about 62% seen once. The V and J genes are TRBV11-2 and TRBJ2-1; 8 bases fit TRBD1. This TCR was sampled from a human donor with melanoma. Sequencing was performed on cells from a culture (not recorded whether cultured in vitro). The CDR3 here is CASSPDRGGEQFF. For the CDR3, the DNA is TGTGCCAGCAGCCCTGACAGGGGAGGTGAGCAGTTCTTC.